Each of the 16 T cell receptor beta chains below was sequenced from the same sample in a study of T cell repertoires in cytomegalovirus infection (dated by TCRdb to about 2019). The intended sense of this specimen's treatment or condition label: in vitro stimulation with specific CMV peptide epitopes to enrich CMV-specific T cells. Which antigens these TCRs recognize remains unknown. These reads were obtained on an Illumina HiSeq 1500. TCRdb handled the public reads itself, with Q25 trimming in fastp and clone calling in MiXCR, and kept productive beta chains. Rows are unified per CDR3 protein, each entry keeping the most common DNA and genes. This sample gives hundreds of thousands of distinct CDR3 sequences in total; roughly 42% of them show up just once. Of the sample, 40% to 50% falls within the top ten clones. Material: cultured PBMCs, obtained from culture after CMV antigen stimulation. These TCRs come from a human donor in good health (CMV status not recorded). Some clones in this sample may be carry-over from other donors' samples.

This clonotype was detected a few times. V usage is TRBV7-2 and J usage is TRBJ2-3; 16 bases line up with TRBD2. The germline CDR1 and CDR2 sequences are SGHTA and FQGNSA. The CDR3 has 17 amino acids. V trimming: 5 bases; J trimming: 2 bases; junction bases outside the gene matches: 4. CDR3 region: CASSRGLAGGVTDTQYF. The CDR3 DNA reads as TGTGCCAGCAGCAGGGGACTAGCGGGAGGGGTCACAGATACGCAGTATTTT. Variable domain in full (rest from reference TRBV7-2 and TRBJ2-3): GAGVSQSPSNKVTEKGKDVELRCDPISGHTALYWYRQSLGQGLEFLIYFQGNSAPDKSGLPSDRFSAERTGGSVSTLTIQRTQQEDSAVYLCASSRGLAGGVTDTQYFGPGTRLTVL.

The V call is TRBV6-8, the J call TRBJ2-7; a possible D gene is TRBD2 (7 bases). V shed 9 bases and J shed 4 bases, with 28 bases lying between them. Germline-derived CDR1 and CDR2 are MNHGY and SAAAGT. The CDR3 extends over 17 amino acids. CDR3 nucleotide sequence: TGTGCCAGTCGCACCCTGCACCGGGGGGCCGGAGGGTACGAGCAGTACTTC. As protein: CASRTLHRGAGGYEQYF.

The CDR3 spells CSVTDTIMGGYTF. DNA for the CDR3: TGCAGCGTGACAGACACAATCATGGGTGGCTACACCTTC. The rearrangement uses TRBV29-1 and TRBJ1-2; TRBD1 is a possible D gene (5 bases). Germline CDR1 SQVTM, CDR2 ANQGSEA. This CDR3 has 13 amino acids. Trimming cost V 6 bases and J 7 bases, with 18 bases left between them.

The genes are TRBV25-1 and TRBJ2-1; TRBD2 matches 9 bases. The junction had 19 bases not matched to a gene; V was cut back by 1 base and J by 0 bases. The CDR3 sequence is 22 residues long. Per germline, CDR1 MGHDK and CDR2 SYGVNS. The CDR3 is CASSEWPGPGAGGPSSYNEQFF. CDR3 DNA sequence: TGTGCCAGCAGTGAATGGCCCGGACCCGGAGCGGGGGGCCCCAGCTCCTACAATGAGCAGTTCTTC.

This chain links TRBV4-2 with TRBJ1-2; D is uncertain. V was trimmed by 0 bases and J by 1 base, leaving 9 bases between them. CDR3 length equals 15 residues. Germline V gives CDR1 LGHNA, CDR2 YNFKEQ. CDR3 loop: CASSQDGQFNYGYTF. The CDR3 DNA is TGTGCCAGCAGCCAAGACGGGCAGTTTAACTATGGCTACACCTTC.

The chain joins TRBV7-6 to TRBJ1-2; the D is unclear. Trimming shortened V by 1 base and J by 3 bases, and 9 bases separated the two germline ends. The CDR3 length is 14 residues. The germline V gene has CDR1 SGHVS and CDR2 FNYEAQ. Here the CDR3 reads CASSLGPSYYGYTF. In DNA form, the CDR3 reads TGTGCCAGCAGCTTAGGTCCAAGCTACTATGGCTACACCTTC.

The sample holds a few counts of this clonotype. V gene TRBV3-1 combines with J gene TRBJ2-7, with D maybe TRBD2 (6 bases). V dropped 4 bases and J dropped 3 bases, with 19 bases sitting between them. This CDR3 has 16 amino acids. From germline, CDR1 is LGHDT and CDR2 YNNKEL (reference sequence). The DNA for the CDR3 is TGTGCCAGCAGCCCTAACGGGCAGGAGGGGAACTACGAGCAGTACTTC. Its protein product is CASSPNGQEGNYEQYF.

This chain joins TRBV28 and TRBJ1-1; possible D gene TRBD1, 5 bases. Germline lookup yields CDR1 MDHEN and CDR2 SYDVKM. The CDR3 sequence is 15 residues long. V lost 5 bases and J 2 bases, leaving 15 bases between the germline ends. In DNA form, the CDR3 reads TGTGCCAGCAGTAGTCCAACGGGGCGAAACACTGAAGCTTTCTTT. Its translation is CASSSPTGRNTEAFF.

This chain links TRBV12-3 or TRBV12-4 with TRBJ1-1; no reliable D call. The ends were cut back, 6 bases at V and 6 bases at J, with 11 bases in the middle. The CDR3 sequence is 12 residues long. The CDR3 DNA follows: TGTGCCAGCAGGTGGGAAGGGCCTGAAGCTTTCTTT. It translates to CASRWEGPEAFF.

The chain recombines TRBV6-5 with TRBJ1-2; D is possibly TRBD1 (5 bases). The CDR3 covers 11 residues. Germline loops: CDR1 MNHEY, CDR2 SVGAGI. The germline V and J ends were trimmed by 10 bases and 1 base, with 7 bases remaining between them. CDR3 residues: CATTDNYGYTF. DNA for the CDR3: TGTGCCACGACAGATAACTATGGCTACACCTTC.

This clonotype was found a few times. The chain uses TRBV5-5 and TRBJ2-1; D possibly matches TRBD1 or TRBD2 (5 bases each). In germline, CDR1 is SGHKS, CDR2 YYEKEE (reference sequence). V was clipped by 0 bases and J by 8 bases, with 15 bases between them. This CDR3 has 15 residues. The CDR3 spells CASSLAGRHGDEQFF. CDR3 DNA sequence: TGTGCCAGCAGCTTGGCGGGACGCCACGGCGATGAGCAGTTCTTC.

This clonotype has only a few counts. The gene calls are TRBV6-1 and TRBJ2-7; D is perhaps TRBD1 (5 bases). Trimming left V 4 bases short and J 4 bases short, with 14 bases between. Germline lookup yields CDR1 MNHNS and CDR2 SASEGT. The length of the CDR3 is 14 residues. The CDR3 reads CASSGVGALYEQYF. CDR3 bases: TGTGCCAGCAGTGGTGTAGGGGCCCTATACGAGCAGTACTTC.

The genes are TRBV11-2 and TRBJ1-1; D not certain. Per germline, CDR1 SGHAT and CDR2 FQNNGV. The CDR3 sequence is 14 residues long. Deletions cut 1 base from V and 0 bases from J, with 6 bases between. The CDR3 sequence is CASSLVSVNTEAFF. For the CDR3, the DNA is TGTGCCAGCAGCTTAGTTTCAGTGAACACTGAAGCTTTCTTT.

The CDR3 bases are TGTGCCAGCAGTTTTGGGACAGGTGGTATCAATCAGCCCCAGCATTTT. It is translated as CASSFGTGGINQPQHF. The genes are TRBV28 and TRBJ1-5; 8 positions agree with TRBD1. Losses at the gene ends were 3 bases for V and 3 bases for J; bases not matched to a gene: 7. The CDR3 has 16 residues. Looked up from germline, CDR1 is MDHEN and CDR2 is SYDVKM.

This clonotype was counted a few times. The germline gene is not matched at one end of the junction; a read error may be the cause. The chain employs TRBV6-6 and TRBJ2-2; D possibly uses TRBD1 or TRBD2 (5 bases each). The CDR3 is 14 amino acids. Germline V lookup: CDR1 MNHNY, CDR2 SVGAGI (reference sequence). In DNA, the CDR3 is TGTGCCAGCACTTACTCCTGGGGGACCGGGGAGCTGTTTTTT. Encoded protein: CASTYSWGTGELFF.

This chain joins TRBV28 and TRBJ1-2; D is unresolved. This CDR3 has 14 residues. Trimming cost V 3 bases and J 7 bases, with 15 bases left between them. The germline CDR1 and CDR2 sequences are MDHEN and SYDVKM. CDR3 nucleotides: TGTGCCAGCAGTTTGAGAGGAGAATGGGGTGGCTACACCTTC. This encodes CASSLRGEWGGYTF.